This TCR beta chain was recovered during a study of tumor and adjacent non-tumor tissue in lung cancer listed by TCRdb under 2018. About the full investigation: Of the cohort, some 12 patients had adenocarcinoma, 2 had squamous cell carcinoma and 1 had small cell lung cancer. Among the approximately 15 patients, ages ranged from roughly 30 to 85 years, around ten were men and 5 were women, and disease was TNM stage I to III. Bulk TCRbeta repertoires were compared between lung tumor tissue and matched distant non-tumor lung tissue obtained from around 14 lung cancer patients. Around 31 paired specimens, one tumor and one normal lung sample per patient, were profiled by TCRbeta CDR3 sequencing. In total, sequencing yielded 125,075,908 productive TCRbeta reads, which works out to an average of approximately 4 million reads per sample.

Overall study results and their limits: The top 100 clones accounted for a significantly larger cumulative portion of the repertoire in normal lung than in tumor tissue. Only roughly 16 patients were in the cohort, and the authors stated that larger samples and more detailed clinical data are needed. Younger patients had significantly higher TCR diversity, and higher tumor TCR diversity was associated with shorter overall and disease-free survival. Significantly higher TCR diversity (inverse Simpson) was observed in tumor tissue than in normal lung tissue (roughly 390 vs 170, P = 0.0075, Mann-Whitney U test). Neither the sequencing platform nor unique molecular identifiers are named or mentioned anywhere in the methods. Peripheral blood was not sequenced, so blood TCRbeta repertoires were not examined in the lung cancer patients of the study.

Library preparation was by multiplex PCR. Sequencer: Illumina HiSeq 2500. Following protocols modified from ARM-PCR, the researchers constructed TCRbeta libraries through three rounds of nested PCR with primers (Table S4). Before sequencing, PCR products of 200-500 bp were cut from the gel and purified using the QIAquick gel extraction kit. The authors processed their data as follows. Trimmomatic was used to clean the reads, FLASH was used to merge the reads into complete CDR3 sequences, and MiTCR was used to assign the reads to V(D)J germline segments. VDJtools was used to compute clonal diversity as the inverse Simpson's index. Productive reads were defined as in-frame sequences without a premature stop codon. Using fastp at Q25 and MiXCR, TCRdb reprocessed the public reads and kept productive beta chains. Rows with one shared CDR3 protein collapse into an entry with the most common genes and DNA. TCRdb assigned the V and J calls; the authors' analysis was not used. For this sample the table gives 52,000 or so distinct CDR3 sequences, of which 74% were detected only once. The ten largest clones capture 20% to 30% of the sample.

RNA was isolated from bulk unsorted tissue, and RNA quality was assessed with a NanoDrop ND-1000 and an Agilent 2100. The normal lung samples consisted of distant non-tumor tissue collected more than 3 cm from the tumor edge. All donors had newly diagnosed lung cancer, had not received prior chemotherapy, and were admitted for thoracic surgery in China between August and November 2014. Patients who had received previous radiotherapy or chemotherapy, or who had another concurrent cancer, were excluded from the study. Pieces of surgical tissue measuring about 1-2 cm3 were kept in RNAlater solution and stored at -80 degrees C until use. For this clonotype: The antigen it recognizes is unknown. This may come from a read error, since a much larger clone is one base off.

The CDR3 contains 16 residues, cysteine and phenylalanine counted. Only the CDR3 region is kept as DNA, spanning 48 bases read in frame from base 1. V is clipped by 4 bases and J by 9 bases, and the sequence between their germline boundaries is 21 bases long. The germline V gene encodes CDR1 KGHDR and CDR2 SFDVKD. This receptor was taken from a woman in her sixties with non-small cell lung cancer. The chain employs TRBV24-1 and TRBJ2-1; matching of 5 bases hints at TRBD1 as the D gene. Sequencing used distant non-tumor lung tissue. The nucleotides are TGTGCCACCAGTGAACCCAGGGTGCGGTTGGAAGGTGAGCAGTTCTTC. It translates to CATSEPRVRLEGEQFF.